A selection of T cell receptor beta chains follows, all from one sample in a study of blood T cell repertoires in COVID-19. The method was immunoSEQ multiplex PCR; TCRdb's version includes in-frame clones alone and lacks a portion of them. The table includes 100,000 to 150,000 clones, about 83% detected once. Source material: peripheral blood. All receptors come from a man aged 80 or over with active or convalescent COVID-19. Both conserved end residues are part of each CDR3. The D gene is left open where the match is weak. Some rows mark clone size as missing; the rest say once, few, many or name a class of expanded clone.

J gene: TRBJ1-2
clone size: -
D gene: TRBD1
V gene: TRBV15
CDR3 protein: CATSTTGPYGYTF
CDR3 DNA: TGTGCCACCAGCACGACAGGGCCTTATGGCTACACCTTC

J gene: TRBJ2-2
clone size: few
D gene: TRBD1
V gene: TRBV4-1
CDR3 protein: CASSHPGQGADGELFF
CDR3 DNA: TGCGCCAGCAGCCACCCGGGACAGGGGGCCGACGGGGAGCTGTTTTTT

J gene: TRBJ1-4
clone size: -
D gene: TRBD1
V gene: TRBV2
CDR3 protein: CASSQDRGIEKLFF
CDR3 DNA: TGTGCCAGCAGTCAGGACAGGGGGATTGAAAAACTGTTTTTT

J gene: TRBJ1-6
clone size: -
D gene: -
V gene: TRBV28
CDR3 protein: CASSRQMGNSPLHF
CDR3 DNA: TGTGCCAGCAGCCGACAGATGGGTAATTCACCCCTCCACTTT

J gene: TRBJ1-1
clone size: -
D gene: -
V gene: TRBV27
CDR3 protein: CASSLSLENTEAFF
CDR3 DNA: TGTGCCAGCAGTTTATCGCTAGAGAACACTGAAGCTTTCTTT

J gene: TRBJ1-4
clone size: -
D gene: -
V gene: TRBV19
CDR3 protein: CASGTGPPSGKLFF
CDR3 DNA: TGTGCCAGCGGTACAGGGCCCCCCTCGGGAAAACTGTTTTTT

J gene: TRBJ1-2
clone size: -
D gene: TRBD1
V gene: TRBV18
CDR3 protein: CASSPDREGGYTF
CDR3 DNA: TGTGCCAGCTCACCGGACAGGGAGGGTGGCTACACCTTC

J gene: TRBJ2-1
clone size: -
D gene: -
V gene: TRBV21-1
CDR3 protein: CASSIRGLRNNEQFF
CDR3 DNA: TGTGCCAGCAGCATCAGGGGGTTACGGAACAATGAGCAGTTCTTC

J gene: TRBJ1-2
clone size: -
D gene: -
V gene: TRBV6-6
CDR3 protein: CASSYQGSDYGYTF
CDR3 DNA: TGTGCCAGCAGTTACCAGGGATCAGACTATGGCTACACCTTC

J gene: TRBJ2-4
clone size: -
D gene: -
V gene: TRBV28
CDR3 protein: CASSNQGGRAKNIQYF
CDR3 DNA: TGTGCCAGCAGTAACCAGGGAGGACGAGCCAAAAACATTCAGTACTTC

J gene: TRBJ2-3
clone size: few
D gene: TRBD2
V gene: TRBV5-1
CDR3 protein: CASSFPGGSTDTQYF
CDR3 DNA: TGCGCCAGCAGCTTTCCGGGGGGTAGCACAGATACGCAGTATTTT

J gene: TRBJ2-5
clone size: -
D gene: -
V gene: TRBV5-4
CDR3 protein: CASSSRQLVTQYF
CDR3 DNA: TGTGCCAGCAGCTCGAGACAGTTGGTGACCCAGTACTTC

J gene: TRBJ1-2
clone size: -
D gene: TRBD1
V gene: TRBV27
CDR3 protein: CASKEGAATMGYTF
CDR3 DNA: TGTGCCAGCAAGGAGGGGGCGGCAACTATGGGCTACACCTTC

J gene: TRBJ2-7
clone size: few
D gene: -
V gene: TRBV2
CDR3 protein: CASSRRVSYEQYF
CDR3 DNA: TGTGCCAGCAGCCGCCGAGTCTCCTACGAGCAGTACTTC

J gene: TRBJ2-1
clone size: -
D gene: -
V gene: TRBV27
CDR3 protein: CASSLFQGSYNEQFF
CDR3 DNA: TGTGCCAGCAGTTTATTCCAGGGGTCCTACAATGAGCAGTTCTTC

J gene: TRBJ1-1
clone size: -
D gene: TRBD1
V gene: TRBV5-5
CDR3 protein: CASSLETGGYTEAFF
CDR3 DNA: TGTGCCAGCAGCTTGGAGACAGGGGGCTACACTGAAGCTTTCTTT

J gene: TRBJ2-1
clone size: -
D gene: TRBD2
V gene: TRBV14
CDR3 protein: CASSRGTSGGPRYEQFF
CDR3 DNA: TGTGCCAGCAGCCGTGGGACTAGCGGGGGTCCAAGGTATGAGCAGTTCTTC

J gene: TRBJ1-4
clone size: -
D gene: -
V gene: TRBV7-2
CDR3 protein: CASSQQGGGEKLFF
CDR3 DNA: TGTGCCAGCAGCCAACAGGGTGGAGGAGAAAAACTGTTTTTT

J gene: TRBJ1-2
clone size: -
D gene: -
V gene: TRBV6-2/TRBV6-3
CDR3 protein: CASSYSGTPDGYTF
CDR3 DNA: TGTGCCAGCAGTTATTCCGGGACACCTGATGGCTACACCTTC

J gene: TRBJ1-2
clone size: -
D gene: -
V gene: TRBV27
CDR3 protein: CASTDSGGIYGYTF
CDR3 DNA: TGTGCCAGCACAGACTCGGGGGGGATCTATGGCTACACCTTC

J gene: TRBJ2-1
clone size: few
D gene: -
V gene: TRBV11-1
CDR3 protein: CASSLSGISYNEQFF
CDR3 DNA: TGTGCCAGCAGCTTATCAGGGATCTCCTACAATGAGCAGTTCTTC

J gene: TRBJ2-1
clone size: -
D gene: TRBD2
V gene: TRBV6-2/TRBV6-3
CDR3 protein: CASSPGSGGAGQFF
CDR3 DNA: TGTGCCAGCAGCCCGGGTAGCGGGGGGGCAGGGCAGTTCTTC

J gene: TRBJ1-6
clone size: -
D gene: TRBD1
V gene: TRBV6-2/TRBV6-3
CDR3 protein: CASSYTQGSYNSPLHF
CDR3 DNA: TGTGCCAGCAGCTATACACAGGGGTCCTATAATTCACCCCTCCACTTT

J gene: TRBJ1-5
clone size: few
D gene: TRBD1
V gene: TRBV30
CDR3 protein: CAWSVVGTGNQPQHF
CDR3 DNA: TGTGCCTGGAGTGTGGTAGGGACAGGCAATCAGCCCCAGCATTTT

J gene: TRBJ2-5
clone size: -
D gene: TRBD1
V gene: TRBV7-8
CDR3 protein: CASSLGTGGETQYF
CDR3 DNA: TGTGCCAGCAGCTTAGGGACAGGGGGAGAGACCCAGTACTTC

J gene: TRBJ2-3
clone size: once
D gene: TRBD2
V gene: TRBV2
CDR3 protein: CASSRGAGETDTQYF
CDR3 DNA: TGTGCCAGCTCCAGAGGAGCGGGGGAGACAGATACGCAGTATTTT

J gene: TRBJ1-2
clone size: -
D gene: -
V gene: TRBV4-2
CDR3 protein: CASSPFQGHGIDYGYTF
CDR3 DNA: TGTGCCAGCAGCCCCTTTCAAGGACACGGTATCGACTATGGCTACACCTTC

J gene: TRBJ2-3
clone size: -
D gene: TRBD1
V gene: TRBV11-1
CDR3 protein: CASSLGQGVVADTQYF
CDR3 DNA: TGTGCCAGCAGCTTAGGACAGGGAGTGGTGGCAGATACGCAGTATTTT